What follows describes a single T cell receptor (beta chain). Its antigen is as yet unknown. This CDR3 region has 13 residues. Germline CDR1 is SEHNR and CDR2 is FQNEAQ (reference sequence). The trim removed 2 bases at V and 10 bases at J, leaving 4 bases unmatched. Before being chosen for sequencing, patients had shown CD8+CD57+ cell expansion by flow cytometry. A severe acquired aplastic anemia diagnosis applied to all patients. The entry originates in a study of CD8+CD57+ T cells in acquired aplastic anemia. Study-level findings and limits: In common between the patients and the controls were twenty-nine CD8+ CDR3 sequences.

The template for TCR beta VDJ and CDR3 sequence profiling was genomic DNA. Each CDR3 protein gets one entry after TCRdb re-called the reads with MiXCR. The sample lists 250,000 to 350,000 distinct CDR3 sequences, 50% to 65% occurring once. The specimen was sorted CD4+, CD8+, or CD8+CD57+ T cells (not recorded which) from PBMCs. The chain carries TRBV7-9 and TRBJ2-1; 8 bases agree with TRBD2. The clonotype originates from a human donor with aplastic anemia. CDR3 loop: CASSLTSGTEQFF. The CDR3 bases are TGTGCCAGCAGCTTAACTAGCGGCACCGAGCAGTTCTTC.